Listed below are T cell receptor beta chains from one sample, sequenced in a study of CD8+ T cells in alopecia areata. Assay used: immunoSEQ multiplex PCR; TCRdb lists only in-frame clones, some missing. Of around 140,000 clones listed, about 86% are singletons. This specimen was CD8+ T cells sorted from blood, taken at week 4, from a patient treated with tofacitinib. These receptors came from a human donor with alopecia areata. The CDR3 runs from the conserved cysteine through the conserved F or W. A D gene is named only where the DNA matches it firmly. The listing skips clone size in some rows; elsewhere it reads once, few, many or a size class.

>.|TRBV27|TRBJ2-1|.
TGTGCCAGCAGTTTGGGAGCCCCCTCCTACAATGAGCAGTTCTTC
CASSLGAPSYNEQFF
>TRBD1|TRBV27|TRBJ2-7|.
TGTGCCAGCACCGGACAGGGGGCCTACGAGCAGTACTTC
CASTGQGAYEQYF
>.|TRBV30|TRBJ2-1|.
TGTGGCGGACTACGCTCCTACAATGAGCAGTTCTTC
CGGLRSYNEQFF
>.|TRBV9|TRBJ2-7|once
TGTGCCAGCAGCCGAGATCCGGGGGGCTATCTGGTGTACGAGCAGTACTTC
CASSRDPGGYLVYEQYF
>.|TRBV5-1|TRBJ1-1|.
TGCGCCAGCAGCGCTAGCCCCGGGGGCACTGAAGCTTTCTTT
CASSASPGGTEAFF
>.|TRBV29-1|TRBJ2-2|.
TGCAGCGTAGAACCGGGCGCGGGGGAGCTGTTTTTT
CSVEPGAGELFF
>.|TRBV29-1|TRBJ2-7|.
TGCAGCGTTACCGACAGAGCCTACGAGCAGTACTTC
CSVTDRAYEQYF
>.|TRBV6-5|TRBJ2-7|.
TGTGCCAGCAGTTACGACGGGGACTCCTACGAGCAGTACTTC
CASSYDGDSYEQYF
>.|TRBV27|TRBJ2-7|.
TGTGCCAGCAGTTTAGTTTGGGGACAACAACCCTTTAAGGGGGGCGAGCAGTACTTC
CASSLVWGQQPFKGGEQYF
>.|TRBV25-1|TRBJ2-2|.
TGTGCCAGCGCAGAGGGGCCAAACACCGGGGAGCTGTTTTTT
CASAEGPNTGELFF
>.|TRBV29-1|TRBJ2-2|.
TGCAGCGCAGATCAGGGGTCCGGGGAGCTGTTTTTT
CSADQGSGELFF
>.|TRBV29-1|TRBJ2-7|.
TGCAGCGTGAGCATTGGTCTTTACAGAAATTACGAGCAGTACTTC
CSVSIGLYRNYEQYF
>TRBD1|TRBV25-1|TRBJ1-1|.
TGTGCCAGCAGTGAATATATTCAGGACAGGGGGCAGGTTGAAGCTTTCTTT
CASSEYIQDRGQVEAFF
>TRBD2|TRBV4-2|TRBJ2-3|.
TGTGCCAGCAGCCCCCTAGCGGGGGACAGCACAGATACGCAGTATTTT
CASSPLAGDSTDTQYF
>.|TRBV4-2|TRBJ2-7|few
TGTGCCAGCAGCCAAGTGGGGGGTAACGAGCAGTACTTC
CASSQVGGNEQYF
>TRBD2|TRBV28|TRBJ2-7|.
TGTGCCAGCACCTCTTTCGCTAGCGGGGTCGTAGGCGTCCACGAGCAGTACTTC
CASTSFASGVVGVHEQYF
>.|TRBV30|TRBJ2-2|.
TGTGCCTGGCCGCGGATCGACACCGGGGAGCTGTTTTTT
CAWPRIDTGELFF
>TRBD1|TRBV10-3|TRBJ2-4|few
TGTGCCATCAGTGGGACAGGGAGGGCCAAAAACATTCAGTACTTC
CAISGTGRAKNIQYF
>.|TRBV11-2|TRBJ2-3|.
TGTGCCAGCAGCTTGGGGGCCCTCACAGATACGCAGTATTTT
CASSLGALTDTQYF
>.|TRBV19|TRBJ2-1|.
TGTGCCACTTCCCCGACTTCCTACAATGAGCAGTTCTTC
CATSPTSYNEQFF
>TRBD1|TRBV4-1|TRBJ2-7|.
TGCGCCAGCAGCCAAGGTCCAGGGGGCGAGTACGAGCAGTACTTC
CASSQGPGGEYEQYF
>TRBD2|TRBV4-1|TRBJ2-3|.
TGCGCCAGCAGTGAGCGGGAGAGTACAGATACGCAGTATTTT
CASSERESTDTQYF
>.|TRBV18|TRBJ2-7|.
TGTGCCAGCTCACCAGGCGGATCTGCCTACGAGCAGTACTTC
CASSPGGSAYEQYF
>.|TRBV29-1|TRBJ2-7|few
TGCAGCGCCCCCGGGTCCGAAGGGATCGAGCAGTACTTC
CSAPGSEGIEQYF
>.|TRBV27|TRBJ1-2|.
TGTGCCAGCAGTTCGGAGGTTTTCTATGGCTACACCTTC
CASSSEVFYGYTF
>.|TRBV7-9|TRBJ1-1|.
TGTGCCAGCAGCACTCCGGGGGATGGGGGCACTGAAGCTTTCTTT
CASSTPGDGGTEAFF
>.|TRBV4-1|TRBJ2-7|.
TGCGCCAGCAGCCACCCGAGTGGGGATTACGAGCAGTACTTC
CASSHPSGDYEQYF
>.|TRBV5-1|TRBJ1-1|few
TGCGCCAGCAGCCCTGGACAGAACACTGAAGCTTTCTTT
CASSPGQNTEAFF
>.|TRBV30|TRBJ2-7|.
TGTGCCTGGAGTGTTCAGGGTGACTACGAGCAGTACTTC
CAWSVQGDYEQYF
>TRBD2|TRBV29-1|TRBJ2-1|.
TGCAGCGTTGAAGATAGTCTAGCGGAGGCCTACAATGAGCAGTTCTTC
CSVEDSLAEAYNEQFF
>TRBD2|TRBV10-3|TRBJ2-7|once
TGTGCCATCATGACTAGCGGGTTTGACGAGCAGTACTTC
CAIMTSGFDEQYF
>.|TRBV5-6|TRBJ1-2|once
TGTGCCAGTTTTGAGTGGGGAGAAAACTATGGCTACACCTTC
CASFEWGENYGYTF
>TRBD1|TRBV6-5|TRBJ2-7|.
TGTGCCAGCAGTTATACAGGGGACGAGCAGTACTTC
CASSYTGDEQYF
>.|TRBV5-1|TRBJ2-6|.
TGCGCCAGCAGCTTGGACCTAACAGGGGCCAACGTCCTGACTTTC
CASSLDLTGANVLTF
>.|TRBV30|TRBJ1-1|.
TGTGCCTGGAGTGGCAGCACTGAAGCTTTCTTT
CAWSGSTEAFF
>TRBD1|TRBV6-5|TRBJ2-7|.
TGTGCCAGCAGTGGTATCGGACAGGGGTCCTACGAGCAGTACTTC
CASSGIGQGSYEQYF
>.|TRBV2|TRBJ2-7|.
TGTGCCAGCAAGCGGACGGCTTCCTACGAGCAGTACTTC
CASKRTASYEQYF
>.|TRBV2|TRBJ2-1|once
TGTGCCAGCAGTGAAGAAAGGCGCCGCAATGAGCAGTTCTTC
CASSEERRRNEQFF
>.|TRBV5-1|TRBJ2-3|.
TGCGCCAGCAGCTTGTTGGCCTTCACAGATACGCAGTATTTT
CASSLLAFTDTQYF
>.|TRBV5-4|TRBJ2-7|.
TGTGCCAGCAGCTCAGGGGTATACGAGCAGTACTTC
CASSSGVYEQYF
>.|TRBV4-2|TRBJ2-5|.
TGTGCCAGCAGCCAAGGACAAGAAGAGACCCAGTACTTC
CASSQGQEETQYF
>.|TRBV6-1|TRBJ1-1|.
TGTGCCAGTCACATGAACACTGAAGCTTTCTTT
CASHMNTEAFF
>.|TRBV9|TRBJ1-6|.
TGTGCCAGCAGCGTAGGCGTCAGTTTGAATTCACCCCTCCACTTT
CASSVGVSLNSPLHF
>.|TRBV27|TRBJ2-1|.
TGTGCCAGCAGGGCAGAGGCAGGGGGGCCCTACAATGAGCAGTTCTTC
CASRAEAGGPYNEQFF
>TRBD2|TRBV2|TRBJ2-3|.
TGTGCCAGTCTAGCGGGTGATACGCAGTATTTT
CASLAGDTQYF
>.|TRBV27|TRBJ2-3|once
TGTGCCAGCACTCTACCGGGAGAGGATACGCAGTATTTT
CASTLPGEDTQYF
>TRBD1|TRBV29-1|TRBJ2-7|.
TGCAGCGTTGTGGCCAGGGGGACCTACGAGCAGTACTTC
CSVVARGTYEQYF
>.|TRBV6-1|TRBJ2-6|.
TGTGCCAGCAGTGAACTTTCCGGGGCCAACGTCCTGACTTTC
CASSELSGANVLTF
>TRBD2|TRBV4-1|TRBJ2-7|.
TGCGCCAGCAGCCGAGGACTAGCGGGAGCTGACGAGCAGTACTTC
CASSRGLAGADEQYF
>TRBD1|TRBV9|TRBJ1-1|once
TGTGCCAGCAGCGTAGGCAGGGGGGGTACTGAAGCTTTCTTT
CASSVGRGGTEAFF
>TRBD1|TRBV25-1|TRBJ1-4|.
TGTGCCAGCACCCGACAGGGAGTAGCTGAAAAACTGTTTTTT
CASTRQGVAEKLFF
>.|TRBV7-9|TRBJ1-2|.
TGTGCCAGCAGCCCTAGAACGGGGCAGATAGGTGACTACACCTTC
CASSPRTGQIGDYTF
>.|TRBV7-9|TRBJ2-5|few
TGTGCCAGCAGCTTAGGGCCGGCGGGGGAGACCCAGTACTTC
CASSLGPAGETQYF
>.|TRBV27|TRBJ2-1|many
TGTGCCAGCAGTCCCGGAGTACCTAATGAGCAGTTCTTC
CASSPGVPNEQFF
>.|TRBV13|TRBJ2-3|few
TGTGCCAGCAGCTTAGCCTCGGGGCCGCAGGTAGATACGCAGTATTTT
CASSLASGPQVDTQYF
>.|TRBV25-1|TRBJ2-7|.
TGTGCCAGCAGTCTAGACCCCTCTGAGGGCTACGAGCAGTACTTC
CASSLDPSEGYEQYF
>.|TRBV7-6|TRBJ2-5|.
TGTGCCAGCAGCTTAGATCGGGGGCGGGAGACCCAGTACTTC
CASSLDRGRETQYF
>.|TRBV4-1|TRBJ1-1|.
TGCGCCAGCAGCCAAAGAACGAGCCTGCAGGGGTTCACTGAAGCTTTCTTT
CASSQRTSLQGFTEAFF
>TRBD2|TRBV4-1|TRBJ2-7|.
TGCGCCAGCAGCCAAGATTGGTTGCTAGCGGGGATCTACGAGCAGTACTTC
CASSQDWLLAGIYEQYF
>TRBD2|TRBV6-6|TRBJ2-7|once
TGTGCCAGCGGAACTAGCGGGAGCAACTACGAGCAGTACTTC
CASGTSGSNYEQYF